Each of the 18 T cell receptor beta chains below was sequenced from the same sample in a study of T cell responses to AZD1222 COVID-19 vaccine. Method: immunoSEQ multiplex PCR; TCRdb's copy keeps in-frame clones and lacks some. Found here are about 150,000 clones, 70% to 90% of them singletons; the top ten hold about 2%. This sample comprised peripheral blood, obtained on day 0 of AZD1222 vaccination. The source of these receptors is an adult in good health.

With respect to this clone: Other DNA sequences from this sample encode an identical CDR3 as well. This chain joins TRBV6-1 and TRBJ2-2; no clear D. V lost 2 bases to trimming and J lost 3 bases, with 1 base between them. This CDR3 spans 12 amino acids. The germline gives CDR1 MNHNS, CDR2 SASEGT. CDR3 coding DNA: TGTGCCAGCAGTGAATACACCGGGGAGCTGTTTTTT. This codes for CASSEYTGELFF.

The rearrangement joins TRBV19 to TRBJ2-7; 7 nucleotides match TRBD1. The V gene end was trimmed by 5 bases and the J gene end by 2 bases; junction bases not matched to a gene: 3. This CDR3 spans 13 amino acids. Germline loops: CDR1 LNHDA, CDR2 SQIVND (reference sequence). Here the CDR3 reads CASSPDRPYEQYF. CDR3 DNA: TGTGCCAGTAGTCCGGACAGGCCCTACGAGCAGTACTTC.

The V call is TRBV28, the J call TRBJ2-7, with D uncertain. Germline V gives CDR1 MDHEN, CDR2 SYDVKM. This CDR3 is 12 amino acids long. V was shortened by 4 bases and J by 3 bases, with 7 bases between the two germline ends. The CDR3 DNA is TGTGCCAGCAGTTCAGGAGTCTACGAGCAGTACTTC. This translates into CASSSGVYEQYF.

This clone was seen a single time. The CDR3 reads CASGARQLTEAFF. The CDR3 DNA sequence: TGCGCCAGCGGGGCTCGGCAACTCACTGAAGCTTTCTTT. The V call is TRBV10-2, the J call TRBJ1-1; a weak D match, TRBD1 (5 bases). Trimming shortened V by 8 bases and J by 4 bases, and 14 bases separated the two germline ends. The CDR3 covers 13 residues. CDR1 and CDR2 (germline): WSHSY, SAAADI.

About this clone itself: Other DNA sequences of this sample code for an identical CDR3. V and J are TRBV10-3 and TRBJ1-1; D gene ambiguous. The CDR3 has 13 amino acids. CDR1 is ENHRY, CDR2 SYGVKD, per germline. V was trimmed by 0 bases and J by 5 bases, leaving 7 bases between them. In DNA, the CDR3 is TGTGCCATCAGTGAGTCGCCCGCTACTGAAGCTTTCTTT. Amino acid sequence: CAISESPATEAFF.

J is TRBJ1-1 and V is TRBV28; D gene uncertain. This CDR3 region has 13 residues. Germline CDR1 reads MDHEN; CDR2 reads SYDVKM. V was cut by 3 bases and J by 5 bases, with 10 bases left in between. CDR3 DNA sequence: TGTGCCAGCAGTTTTCGGGCGATAACTGAAGCTTTCTTT. Translated, it gives CASSFRAITEAFF.

V gene TRBV7-2 combines with J gene TRBJ1-1, with a possible D match to TRBD1 (5 bases). Germline loops: CDR1 SGHTA, CDR2 FQGNSA. This CDR3 spans 14 amino acids. V lost 3 bases, J lost 8 bases, and 16 bases lay in between. The DNA of the CDR3 is TGTGCCAGCAGCTTTTCGCAGGGCATACCAGAAGCTTTCTTT. As protein: CASSFSQGIPEAFF.

The chain is built from TRBV5-1 and TRBJ1-1, with D possibly TRBD1 on 6 matching bases. The V end lost 0 bases, the J end lost 6 bases, and 12 bases lay between the germline ends. The length of the CDR3 is 14 residues. In germline, CDR1 is SGHRS, CDR2 YFSETQ. CDR3: CASSLDLGASEAFF. The CDR3 nucleotides read TGCGCCAGCAGCTTGGATCTGGGGGCTTCTGAAGCTTTCTTT.

The rearrangement links TRBV12-5 to TRBJ2-6; D not certain. CDR3 length: 15 residues. CDR1 and CDR2 from the germline V gene are LGHNT and FRNRAP. With 3 bases removed from V and 4 bases from J, the gap between germline ends came to 10 bases. CDR3 sequence reads: CASGFGSPGANVLTF. CDR3 sequence (DNA): TGTGCTAGTGGTTTTGGCTCCCCCGGGGCCAACGTCCTGACTTTC.

CDR3 DNA: TGTGCCAGCACCCTCGGTAGGGGGGGGTATGGCTACACCTTC. Its protein product is CASTLGRGGYGYTF. V and J are TRBV6-5 and TRBJ1-2, with D possibly matching TRBD1 (6 bases). The V end lost 7 bases, the J end lost 5 bases, and 17 bases lay between the germline ends. Germline V gives CDR1 MNHEY, CDR2 SVGAGI. This CDR3 has 14 amino acids.

The chain links TRBV5-1 to TRBJ2-7; D is possibly TRBD1 (5 bases). CDR3 length equals 15 residues. CDR1 and CDR2 (germline): SGHRS, YFSETQ. V was pared by 0 bases and J by 0 bases, with 10 bases between. The CDR3 nucleotides are TGCGCCAGCAGCTTGGCCACAGGCTACTCCTACGAGCAGTACTTC. It encodes CASSLATGYSYEQYF. The full variable domain, in which reference TRBV5-1 and TRBJ2-7 provide the parts outside the CDR3, is KAGVTQTPRYLIKTRGQQVTLSCSPISGHRSVSWYQQTPGQGLQFLFEYFSETQRNKGNFPGRFSGRQFSNSRSEMNVSTLELGDSALYLCASSLATGYSYEQYFGPGTRLTVT.

V is TRBV7-8 and J is TRBJ1-5, with D tentatively TRBD1 (5 bases). Germline V lookup: CDR1 SGHVS, CDR2 FQNEAQ. The CDR3 totals 14 residues. V was clipped by 3 bases and J by 7 bases, with 13 bases between them. The CDR3 region has the DNA TGTGCCAGCAGCTTCGGACAAAGGGAACAGCCCCAGCATTTT. Protein sequence: CASSFGQREQPQHF.

This chain uses TRBV4-1 with TRBJ2-7; either TRBD1 or TRBD2 may supply D (5 bases each). V dropped 4 bases and J dropped 3 bases, with 13 bases sitting between them. Germline lookup yields CDR1 MGHRA and CDR2 YSYEKL. The CDR3 is made up of 14 amino acids. CDR3 in DNA: TGCGCCAGCAGCCCCGTGGGACCGAACTACGAGCAGTACTTC. It translates to CASSPVGPNYEQYF.

The chain employs TRBV7-9 and TRBJ2-7; weak D call: TRBD1 (7 bases). This CDR3 spans 16 amino acids. Germline CDR1 SEHNR, CDR2 FQNEAQ (reference sequence). V shed 7 bases and J shed 4 bases, with 23 bases lying between them. The chain's CDR3 is CASTSGQFGGRYEQYF. In DNA, the CDR3 is TGTGCCAGCACCTCGGGACAGTTTGGGGGGAGATACGAGCAGTACTTC.

The chain recombines TRBV6-5 with TRBJ1-5; 7 nucleotides match TRBD1. The germline gives CDR1 MNHEY, CDR2 SVGAGI. The CDR3 is 15 amino acids. Trimming removed 2 bases from V and 4 bases from J; junction bases left unmatched: 5. The CDR3 reads CASSYHRGENQPQHF. The DNA for the CDR3 is TGTGCCAGCAGTTACCACAGGGGTGAAAATCAGCCCCAGCATTTT.

The genes are TRBV18 and TRBJ1-6; TRBD1 matches at 10 bases. This CDR3 has 15 amino acids. CDR1 is KGHSH, CDR2 LQKENI, per germline. The V segment lost 2 bases and the J segment 10 bases; nucleotides outside the gene matches: 5. This chain's CDR3 is CASSPRQGAESPLHF. For the CDR3, the DNA is TGTGCCAGCTCACCAAGACAGGGGGCAGAATCACCCCTCCACTTT.

This clone has just one count. The V call is TRBV28, the J call TRBJ1-2; D is uncertain. The V gene's germline CDR1 is MDHEN and CDR2 SYDVKM. This CDR3 contains 14 residues. V lost 2 bases and J lost 10, with 17 bases in between. CDR3 in DNA: TGTGCCAGCAGTTTAAGCGGTGACCATCCGGTCTACACCTTC. Protein: CASSLSGDHPVYTF.

The genes are TRBV19 and TRBJ1-4; D gene uncertain. V dropped 5 bases and J dropped 0 bases, with 16 bases sitting between them. This CDR3 spans 17 amino acids. Per the germline V gene, CDR1 is LNHDA and CDR2 is SQIVND (reference sequence). The CDR3 reads CASSFRELLTTNEKLFF. The DNA for the CDR3 is TGTGCCAGTAGTTTCCGGGAACTCCTAACAACTAATGAAAAACTGTTTTTT.